This TCR beta chain emerged from a study of beta chain features in type 1 diabetes. Study-wide results and limits: Type 1 diabetes patients had TCRB CDR3s that were shorter (moderately but significantly so) in all four CD4+ subsets.

The CDR3 contains 18 residues. Germline trimming cut 3 bases from V and 5 bases from J; bases unmatched to any gene: 13. In germline, CDR1 is SGHRS, CDR2 YFSETQ. This clone was observed a few times. The target antigen is unknown. The authors reverse transcribed all of the isolated RNA, so sequencing captured expressed TCRB transcripts. Assay: immunoSEQ multiplex PCR; the TCRdb copy retains only in-frame clones and omits some. This table has roughly 170,000 clones, more than 10% appearing once. The specimen sequenced was central memory CD4+ T cells from blood. The rearrangement uses TRBV5-1 and TRBJ2-1, with 11 bases that match TRBD2. The receptor's source is a woman aged 18-35 years in good health. The CDR3 coding sequence is TGCGCCAGCAGCTGGGACTTGTTAGCGGGAGGGGCCCACAATGAGCAGTTCTTC. This encodes CASSWDLLAGGAHNEQFF.